This is a list of T cell receptor beta chains from one sample in a study of identical twins. TCRdb re-called the 5' RACE reads through MiXCR, storing one row per CDR3 protein. Counted here are 200,000 to 300,000 distinct CDR3 sequences, about 7.3% occurring once; the ten biggest clones make up roughly 3.4%. The sample was also reused in another study, on yellow fever vaccine responses in identical twins.

Sequencing was done on a sample of memory (CD45RO+) T cells sorted from blood. The receptor set was obtained from a woman aged 18-29 years in good health. CDR3s include the opening cysteine and the closing phenylalanine or tryptophan. The D gene is left open where the match is weak. Not every row has a clone size; where given, it reads once, few, many or a size class.

D gene,J gene,V gene,clone size,CDR3 protein,CDR3 DNA
TRBD2,TRBJ2-1,TRBV11-2,-,CASSFWGLGHNEQFF,TGTGCCAGCAGCTTTTGGGGACTAGGTCACAATGAGCAGTTCTTC
TRBD2,TRBJ2-7,TRBV28,once,CASLSSGSGNHEQYF,TGTGCCAGCCTATCATCCGGTAGCGGGAACCACGAGCAGTACTTC
TRBD2,TRBJ2-3,TRBV5-1,few,CASQRTSGSTTDTQYF,TGCGCCAGCCAGAGGACTAGCGGGTCCACGACAGATACGCAGTATTTT
-,TRBJ2-7,TRBV5-1,-,CASSGGTPPREQYF,TGCGCCAGCAGCGGTGGCACTCCACCGAGGGAGCAGTACTTC
-,TRBJ2-1,TRBV20-1,many,CSVPGRSRGSRFNEQFF,TGCAGTGTCCCAGGACGGTCACGTGGGAGTAGGTTCAATGAGCAGTTCTTC
-,TRBJ2-7,TRBV24-1,many,CATSDAGQPYEQYF,TGTGCCACCAGTGATGCGGGACAACCCTACGAGCAGTACTTC
TRBD2,TRBJ2-1,TRBV20-1,many,CSARDQGLAGNEQFF,TGCAGTGCTAGAGATCAGGGTCTAGCGGGTAATGAGCAGTTCTTC
-,TRBJ2-1,TRBV7-9,many,CASSLAQNYNEQFF,TGTGCCAGCAGCTTAGCCCAAAACTACAATGAGCAGTTCTTC
-,TRBJ1-1,TRBV24-1,many,CATSPGGMNTEAFF,TGTGCCACCAGCCCTGGGGGGATGAACACTGAAGCTTTCTTT
TRBD2,TRBJ2-1,TRBV10-1,-,CASSDRGGSSSYNEQFF,TGCGCCAGCAGTGATAGGGGAGGGAGCAGCTCCTACAATGAGCAGTTCTTC
-,TRBJ2-5,TRBV25-1,many,CASSKGQLQETQYF,TGTGCCAGCAGTAAGGGCCAGCTCCAAGAGACCCAGTACTTC
TRBD1,TRBJ2-7,TRBV10-3,-,CAISKDRGSSYEQYF,TGTGCCATCAGTAAGGACAGGGGTAGCTCCTACGAGCAGTACTTC
TRBD1,TRBJ2-2,TRBV12-3/TRBV12-4,many,CASSGTGTNTGELFF,TGTGCCAGCAGCGGGACAGGAACAAACACCGGGGAGCTGTTTTTT
-,TRBJ2-5,TRBV28,many,CASGRAGLYQETQYF,TGTGCCAGCGGCAGGGCAGGGTTGTACCAAGAGACCCAGTACTTC
-,TRBJ2-2,TRBV6-1,many,CASSDGGRAGELFF,TGTGCCAGCAGTGACGGAGGGCGCGCCGGGGAGCTGTTTTTT
TRBD1,TRBJ2-3,TRBV28,-,CASLTAGTGVPTQYF,TGTGCCAGCCTAACCGCCGGGACAGGGGTCCCTACGCAGTATTTT
-,TRBJ1-4,TRBV9,many,CASSVATATNEKLFF,TGTGCCAGCAGCGTAGCAACAGCAACTAATGAAAAACTGTTTTTT
-,TRBJ2-1,TRBV7-7,few,CASSLVPDSSYNEQFF,TGTGCCAGCAGCTTAGTACCGGATAGCTCCTACAATGAGCAGTTCTTC
TRBD1,TRBJ1-2,TRBV27,few,CASSLSSAGGDYHGYTF,TGTGCCAGCAGTTTATCTAGCGCAGGGGGCGATTATCATGGCTACACCTTC
-,TRBJ1-3,TRBV5-8,few,CASSLIRAGTGNTIYF,TGTGCCAGCAGCTTGATTAGGGCGGGGACTGGAAACACCATATATTTT